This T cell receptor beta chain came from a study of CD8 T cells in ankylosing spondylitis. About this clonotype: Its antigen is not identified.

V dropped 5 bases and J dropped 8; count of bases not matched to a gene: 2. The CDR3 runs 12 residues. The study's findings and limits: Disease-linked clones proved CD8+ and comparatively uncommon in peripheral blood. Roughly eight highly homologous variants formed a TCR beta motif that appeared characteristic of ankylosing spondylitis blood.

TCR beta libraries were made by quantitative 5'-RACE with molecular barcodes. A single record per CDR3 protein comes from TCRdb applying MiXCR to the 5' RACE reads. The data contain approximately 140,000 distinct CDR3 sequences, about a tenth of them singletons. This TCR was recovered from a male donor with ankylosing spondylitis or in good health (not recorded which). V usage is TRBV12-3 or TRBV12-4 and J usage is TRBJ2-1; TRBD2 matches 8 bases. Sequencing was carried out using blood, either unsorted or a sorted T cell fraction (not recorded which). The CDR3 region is CASSPGGDEQFF. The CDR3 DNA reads TGTGCCAGCAGTCCCGGGGGGGATGAGCAGTTCTTC.